The 7 T cell receptor beta chains below all came from one sample that was sequenced in a study of PD-L1 blockade in urothelial cancer. Libraries were prepared by immunoSEQ multiplex PCR; TCRdb keeps only in-frame clonotypes and omits some of them. This sample has 55,000 to 70,000 clones, with almost 85% found just once. Sequencing used PBMCs, obtained around atezolizumab (anti-PD-L1) treatment. These receptor sequences come from a man aged 70 or older with urothelial cancer.

The CDR3 DNA sequence: TGTGCCACCAGTCCCTCTACCACCAACACAGATACGCAGTATTTT. This codes for CATSPSTTNTDTQYF. This sequence joins TRBV15 and TRBJ2-3, with D uncertain. Looked up from germline, CDR1 is LNHNV and CDR2 is YYDKDF (reference sequence). CDR3 length: 15 amino acids. Trimming stripped 6 bases from V and 2 bases from J, with 15 bases between.

The chain joins TRBV30 to TRBJ1-2; D is possibly TRBD1 (6 bases). Germline CDR1 reads GTSNPN; CDR2 reads SVGIG (reference sequence). V was shortened by 0 bases and J by 8 bases, with 13 bases between the two germline ends. The CDR3 is 13 residues long. The CDR3 nucleotides read TGTGCCTGGAGTGTATCCCCAGGGGAGGGCTACACCTTC. It yields the protein CAWSVSPGEGYTF. Combining the CDR3 with reference TRBV30 and TRBJ1-2 gives the whole variable domain SQTIHQWPATLVQPVGSPLSLECTVEGTSNPNLYWYRQAAGRGLQLLFYSVGIGQISSEVPQNLSASRPQDRQFILSSKKLLLSDSGFYLCAWSVSPGEGYTFGSGTRLTVV.

The V gene is TRBV6-5, the J gene TRBJ1-5; D is perhaps TRBD1 (5 bases). Germline V gene data show CDR1 as MNHEY and CDR2 as SVGAGI. The CDR3 has 14 residues. V was trimmed by 6 bases and J by 0 bases, leaving 9 bases between them. CDR3 protein: CASRGGGSNQPQHF. CDR3 sequence (DNA): TGTGCCAGCAGGGGGGGTGGTAGCAATCAGCCCCAGCATTTT.

There are a few counts of this clone. J is TRBJ2-6 and V is TRBV4-2; weak D call: TRBD2 (6 bases). The V end was cut by 0 bases, the J end by 2 bases, with 11 bases between. The germline CDR1 and CDR2 sequences are LGHNA and YNFKEQ. This CDR3 is 17 amino acids long. Here the CDR3 DNA reads TGTGCCAGCAGCCAAGAGTCGGGGGTTACTGGGGCCAACGTCCTGACTTTC. The encoded protein is CASSQESGVTGANVLTF.

The rearrangement uses TRBV6-5 and TRBJ1-5, with TRBD1 matching 10 bases. This CDR3 contains 14 residues. The trim removed 6 bases at V and 4 bases at J, leaving 3 bases unmatched. Germline V gives CDR1 MNHEY, CDR2 SVGAGI. The CDR3 region has the DNA TGTGCCAGCAGCCCGGGACAGGGGAATCAGCCCCAGCATTTT. This codes for CASSPGQGNQPQHF.

The chain couples TRBV29-1 to TRBJ1-4; no firm D call. The CDR3 extends over 13 amino acids. Germline V gene sequence: CDR1 SQVTM, CDR2 ANQGSEA. The V end was cut by 7 bases, the J end by 0 bases, with 9 bases between. CDR3 protein: CSAQTATNEKLFF. DNA for the CDR3: TGCAGCGCACAGACCGCAACTAATGAAAAACTGTTTTTT.

The J gene is TRBJ2-5, the V gene TRBV15; D possibly corresponds to TRBD2 (6 bases). Trimming removed 1 base at V and 4 bases at J, with 10 bases between. Per the germline V gene, CDR1 is LNHNV and CDR2 is YYDKDF (reference sequence). This CDR3 has 14 residues. The CDR3 spells CATSRVVGGETQYF. The CDR3 bases are TGTGCCACCAGCAGAGTTGTGGGGGGAGAGACCCAGTACTTC.